This T cell receptor (beta chain) was obtained from a study of T cell changes during pregnancy in multiple sclerosis. The CDR3 is made up of 17 amino acids. The ends lost 7 bases at V and 6 bases at J; junction bases unmatched: 15. CDR1 and CDR2 from the germline V gene are SGHNT and YENEEA. Generated by immunoSEQ multiplex PCR, the TCRdb table keeps only in-frame clones and is missing some. The table includes some 53,000 clones, 80% to 95% detected once. The sequence came from a female donor with multiple sclerosis, enrolled in a pregnancy study. This specimen consisted of CD4+ T cells from peripheral blood mononuclear cells, obtained in the third trimester of pregnancy. The rearrangement uses TRBV11-3 and TRBJ1-2, with TRBD1 identical over 12 bases. Here the CDR3 reads CASTVERDRGHLHGYTF. Here the CDR3 DNA reads TGTGCCAGCACCGTTGAGCGGGACAGGGGGCATTTGCATGGCTACACCTTC. Filled out from reference TRBV11-3 and TRBJ1-2, the complete variable domain reads EAGVVQSPRYKIIEKKQPVAFWCNPISGHNTLYWYLQNLGQGPELLIRYENEEAVDDSQLPKDRFSAERLKGVDSTLKIQPAELGDSAVYLCASTVERDRGHLHGYTFGSGTRLTVV.